The next 15 T cell receptor beta chains were all read from a single sample in a study of cytomegalovirus exposure and HLA in healthy donors. Both 60 Vbeta primers and 13 Jbeta primers went into the PCR. Measured with immunoSEQ multiplex PCR; TCRdb has only the in-frame clones, and not every one. The sample records fewer than 300,000 clones, roughly 85% being singletons. The sequenced material came from PBMCs. These TCRs come from a man aged 40-50 years in good health and CMV-seropositive.

The gene calls are TRBV4-3 and TRBJ2-3; 7 bases fit TRBD2. The CDR3 extends over 15 amino acids. Germline CDR1 and CDR2: LGHNA and YSLEER. J was trimmed by 4 bases and V by 0 bases; bases with no gene match: 4. The CDR3 sequence: CASSQDREGADTQYF. In DNA, the CDR3 is TGCGCCAGCAGCCAAGATAGGGAGGGTGCAGATACGCAGTATTTT.

The V and J genes are TRBV6-4 and TRBJ2-3, with TRBD1 matching over 7 bases. There are 14 residues in the CDR3. V lost 4 bases and J lost 4; bases outside the gene matches: 5. The germline V gene encodes CDR1 MRHNA and CDR2 SNTAGT. CDR3 region: CASSGQGAADTQYF. The CDR3 coding sequence is TGTGCCAGCAGTGGACAGGGTGCGGCAGATACGCAGTATTTT.

The V and J genes are TRBV27 and TRBJ1-6, with D possibly TRBD1 on 5 matching bases. The CDR3 is 15 amino acids. Germline CDR1 is MNHEY and CDR2 is SMNVEV (reference sequence). Trimming left V 8 bases short and J 0 bases short, with 11 bases between. This CDR3 reads CASGAGSSYNSPLHF. CDR3 nucleotides: TGTGCCAGCGGGGCGGGGAGCTCCTATAATTCACCCCTCCACTTT.

The chain carries TRBV7-9 and TRBJ1-2, with TRBD1 identical over 7 bases. CDR3 size: 15 residues. The trim removed 1 base at V and 5 bases at J, leaving 7 bases unmatched. CDR1 and CDR2 (germline): SEHNR, FQNEAQ (reference sequence). The CDR3 DNA is TGTGCCAGCAGCTTAGAACAGGGGCTATGGTATGGCTACACCTTC. Translating it yields CASSLEQGLWYGYTF.

This chain uses TRBV6-6 with TRBJ2-5; 9 bases align to TRBD1. The J call is doubtful: the DNA matches TRBJ2-7 better. The CDR3 covers 13 residues. Germline V gene lookup returns CDR1 MNHNY and CDR2 SVGAGI (reference sequence). Written as DNA, the CDR3 is TGTGCCAGCAGACCGACAGGGGGGTACGAGCAGTACTTC. This translates into CASRPTGGYEQYF.

The chain combines TRBV28 with TRBJ2-5; TRBD1 aligns across 9 bases. Trimming removed 6 bases from V and 5 bases from J; junction bases left unmatched: 4. CDR1 and CDR2 from the germline V gene are MDHEN and SYDVKM. The CDR3 covers 13 residues. This CDR3 is CASRTGGRETQYF. CDR3 coding DNA: TGTGCCAGCAGGACAGGGGGGCGCGAGACCCAGTACTTC.

CDR3 nucleotide sequence: TGCGCCAGCAGCAACTTACAGGGACCCACTGAAGCTTTCTTT. It encodes CASSNLQGPTEAFF. The rearrangement joins TRBV4-1 to TRBJ1-1, with D tentatively TRBD1 (6 bases). The CDR3 has 14 amino acids. The ends were cut back, 5 bases at V and 4 bases at J, with 14 bases in the middle. In germline, CDR1 is MGHRA, CDR2 YSYEKL.

The chain recombines TRBV5-1 with TRBJ2-7, with 8 bases aligning to TRBD2. The V gene's germline CDR1 is SGHRS and CDR2 YFSETQ. Trimming at V came to 0 bases and at J to 2 bases, leaving 7 bases not matched to a gene. The CDR3 is made up of 16 amino acids. CDR3 sequence reads: CASSLAAGGSAYEQYF. CDR3 nucleotide sequence: TGCGCCAGCAGCTTGGCCGCGGGGGGCAGTGCCTACGAGCAGTACTTC.

The V call is TRBV7-2, the J call TRBJ1-2, with D perhaps matching TRBD1 (5 bases). Germline V gives CDR1 SGHTA, CDR2 FQGNSA. There are 16 residues in the CDR3. V shed 0 bases and J shed 4 bases, with 15 bases lying between them. The CDR3 bases are TGTGCCAGCAGCTTAGCTGCCAGGGAACTAAGCTATGGCTACACCTTC. This gives the protein CASSLAARELSYGYTF.

This clone was detected only once. The chain uses TRBV6-5 and TRBJ2-1, with TRBD1 matching over 9 bases. The CDR3 runs to 15 residues. Germline V CDR1 and CDR2: MNHEY, SVGAGI. V was pared by 4 bases and J by 5 bases, with 6 bases of the junction left unmatched. CDR3 in amino acids: CASSSPGQGNNEQFF. The CDR3, as DNA: TGTGCCAGCAGTTCCCCCGGACAGGGGAACAATGAGCAGTTCTTC.

The gene calls are TRBV5-1 and TRBJ2-5; 7 bases are shared with TRBD1. Germline loops: CDR1 SGHRS, CDR2 YFSETQ. J was trimmed by 6 bases and V by 3 bases; bases with no gene match: 5. CDR3 length: 13 amino acids. In DNA, the CDR3 is TGCGCCAGCAGCTCACAGGGGACGAAGACCCAGTACTTC. This codes for CASSSQGTKTQYF.

This rearrangement joins TRBV27 to TRBJ2-7, with 9 bases identical to TRBD1. Germline V gives CDR1 MNHEY, CDR2 SMNVEV (reference sequence). J lost 7 bases, V lost 6 bases, and 16 bases had no gene match. The CDR3 extends over 16 amino acids. Written as DNA, the CDR3 is TGTGCCAGCAGAACCGACAGGGGGAACCCCTACGTGGAGCAGTACTTC. Amino acid sequence: CASRTDRGNPYVEQYF.

The rearrangement joins TRBV6-1 to TRBJ2-1; possibly TRBD1 for D (6 bases). Trimming removed 3 bases at V and 9 bases at J, with 21 bases between. The germline V gene has CDR1 MNHNS and CDR2 SASEGT. CDR3 length equals 16 residues. This chain's CDR3 is CASSDFNRVKSGEQFF. The CDR3 DNA is TGTGCCAGCAGTGACTTCAACAGGGTTAAATCGGGTGAGCAGTTCTTC.

The chain uses TRBV7-2 and TRBJ1-1; D unclear. The CDR3 is 13 residues long. Per the germline V gene, CDR1 is SGHTA and CDR2 is FQGNSA. The germline V and J ends were trimmed by 1 base and 1 base, with 4 bases remaining between them. The CDR3 sequence: CASSLDKNTEAFF. The CDR3 DNA is TGTGCCAGCAGCTTAGATAAGAACACTGAAGCTTTCTTT.

The rearrangement links TRBV7-9 to TRBJ2-3, with 10 bases aligning to TRBD2. V was pared by 3 bases and J by 4 bases, with 4 bases of the junction left unmatched. This CDR3 spans 15 amino acids. The germline gives CDR1 SEHNR, CDR2 FQNEAQ (reference sequence). The CDR3 region is CASSFSSGSADTQYF. CDR3 coding DNA: TGTGCCAGCAGCTTTTCTAGCGGGAGTGCAGATACGCAGTATTTT.